This T cell receptor beta chain originates from a study of CD8+CD57+ T cells in acquired aplastic anemia. This CDR3 contains 14 residues. The V and J ends lost 2 bases and 0 bases respectively, with 10 bases between them. In germline, CDR1 is DFQATT, CDR2 SNEGSKA (reference sequence). Profiling of TCR beta VDJ combinations and CDR3 sequences used genomic DNA as template. TCRdb reprocessed the reads via MiXCR and lists one record per CDR3 protein. The sample yields 150,000 or so distinct CDR3 sequences, 45% to 55% seen once. Those patients picked for sequencing had displayed CD8+CD57+ cell expansion on flow cytometry. By the time of blood sampling, patients had still received no therapy.

The TCR was taken from a human donor with aplastic anemia. The rearrangement uses TRBV20-1 and TRBJ1-1; TRBD1 might be the D (5 bases). Sequenced material: sorted CD4+, CD8+, or CD8+CD57+ T cells (not recorded which) from PBMCs. The CDR3 sequence: CSARLTDMNTEAFF. The CDR3 coding sequence is TGCAGTGCTAGACTGACAGACATGAACACTGAAGCTTTCTTT.